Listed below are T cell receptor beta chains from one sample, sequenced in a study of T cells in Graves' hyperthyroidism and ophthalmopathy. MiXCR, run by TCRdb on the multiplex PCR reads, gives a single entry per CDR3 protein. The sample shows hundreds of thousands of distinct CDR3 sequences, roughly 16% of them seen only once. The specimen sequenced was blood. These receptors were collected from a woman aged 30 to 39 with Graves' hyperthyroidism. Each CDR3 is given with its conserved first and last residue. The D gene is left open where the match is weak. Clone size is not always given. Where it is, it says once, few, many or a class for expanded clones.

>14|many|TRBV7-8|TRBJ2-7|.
TGTGCCAGCAGAGACGGTGGCAGGCGCTACGAGCAGTACTTC
CASRDGGRRYEQYF
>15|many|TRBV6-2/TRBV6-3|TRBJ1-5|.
TGTGCCAGCAGTTACAGGGCACAACACAATCAGCCCCAGCATTTT
CASSYRAQHNQPQHF
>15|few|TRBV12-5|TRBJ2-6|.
TGTGCTAGTGGTTTGGGGAGCGGTAGGGCCAACGTCCTGACTTTC
CASGLGSGRANVLTF
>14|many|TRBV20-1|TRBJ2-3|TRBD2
TGCAGTGCTAGTCCTAGCGGGAGGGCAGATACGCAGTATTTT
CSASPSGRADTQYF
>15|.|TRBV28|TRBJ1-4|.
TGTGCCAGCAGTTTATACAGGGTAACTAATGAAAAACTGTTTTTT
CASSLYRVTNEKLFF
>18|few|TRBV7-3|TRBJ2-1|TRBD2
TGTGCCAGCAGCCCGAACCCCATAGCGGGAGACTCCTACAATGAGCAGTTCTTC
CASSPNPIAGDSYNEQFF
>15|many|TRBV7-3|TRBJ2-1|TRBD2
TGTGCCAGCAGCTTTGGGTTGGCGGGAGCGCGGGAGCAGTTCTTC
CASSFGLAGAREQFF
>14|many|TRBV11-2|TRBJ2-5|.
TGTGCCAGCAGCTTTGGGAGGAATCAAGAGACCCAGTACTTC
CASSFGRNQETQYF
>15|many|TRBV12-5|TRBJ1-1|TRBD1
TGTGCTAGTGGCAAACAGGGGGCGTGGACCACTGAAGCTTTCTTT
CASGKQGAWTTEAFF
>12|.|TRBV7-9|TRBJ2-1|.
TGTGCCAGCAGCTCTAGGACGGCGAGTTATTTCTTC
CASSSRTASYFF
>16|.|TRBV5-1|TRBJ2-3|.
TGCGCCAGCAGTCTTACTACAGCGGTACGGACAGATACGCAGTATTTT
CASSLTTAVRTDTQYF
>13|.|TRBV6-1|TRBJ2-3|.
TGTGCCAGCAGTGGTAGACTGAAAGATACGCAGTATTTT
CASSGRLKDTQYF
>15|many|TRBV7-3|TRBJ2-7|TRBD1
TGTGCCAGCAGCTTAAGGCCGGCAGGGGGATACGAGCAGTACTTC
CASSLRPAGGYEQYF
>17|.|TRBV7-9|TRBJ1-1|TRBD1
TGTGCCAGCAGCTTAGGGGTAGGGGGCGCGGTGAGCACTGAAGCTTTCTTT
CASSLGVGGAVSTEAFF
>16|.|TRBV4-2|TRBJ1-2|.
TGTGCCAGCAGCGAGGGGCTACCGGCCTATAATCGGGGCTACACCTTC
CASSEGLPAYNRGYTF
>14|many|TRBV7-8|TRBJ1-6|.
TGTGCCAGCAGCTTATCATCCAACAATTCACCCCTCCACTTT
CASSLSSNNSPLHF
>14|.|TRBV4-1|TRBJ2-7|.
TGCGCCAGCAGCCAAGAACACACTTTCTACGAGCAGTACTTC
CASSQEHTFYEQYF
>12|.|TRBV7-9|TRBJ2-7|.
TGTGCCAGCAATGGGGGCTCCTACGAGCAGTACTTC
CASNGGSYEQYF
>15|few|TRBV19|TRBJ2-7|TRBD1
TGTGCCAGTAGTTGGGGACAGGGAAACTCCTACGAGCAGTACTTC
CASSWGQGNSYEQYF
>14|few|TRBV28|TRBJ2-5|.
TGTGCCAGCAGTATGCGGGAAGAGAGGGAGACCCAGTACTTC
CASSMREERETQYF
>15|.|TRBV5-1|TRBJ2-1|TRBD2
TGCGCCAGCAGCAGGACTAGCGCCTCCTACAATGAGCAGTTCTTC
CASSRTSASYNEQFF
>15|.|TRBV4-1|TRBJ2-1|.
TGCGCCAGCAGCCAAGCGGGACAAGGAGTCAATGAGCAGTTCTTC
CASSQAGQGVNEQFF
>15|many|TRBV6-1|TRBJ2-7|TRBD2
TGTGCCAGCAGAAAAGCGGGAGGGCCCTCCTACGAGCAGTACTTC
CASRKAGGPSYEQYF
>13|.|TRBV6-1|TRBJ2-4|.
TGTGCCACCCAGGCAGCTGGGGTGGACATTCAGTACTTC
CATQAAGVDIQYF
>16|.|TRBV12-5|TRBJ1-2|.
TGTGCTAGTGGTTTGGTACTCCCCGAAGCTAACTATGGCTACACCTTC
CASGLVLPEANYGYTF
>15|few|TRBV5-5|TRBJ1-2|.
TGTGCCAGCAGCTTGGAGGGTGGAGGGAGTGGTGGCTACACCTTC
CASSLEGGGSGGYTF
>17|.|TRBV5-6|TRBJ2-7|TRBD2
TGTGCCAGCAAACTGACTAGCGGGAGTGGAATTGTCTACGAGCAGTACTTC
CASKLTSGSGIVYEQYF
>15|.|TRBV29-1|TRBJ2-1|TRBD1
TGCAGCGTTGAAGAAGGGGACAGGGGGCGCGTTGAGCAGTTCTTC
CSVEEGDRGRVEQFF
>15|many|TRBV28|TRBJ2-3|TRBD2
TGTGCCAGCAGTGGAATCGGGGGGGGCACAGATACGCAGTATTTT
CASSGIGGGTDTQYF
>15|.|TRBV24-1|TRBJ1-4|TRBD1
TGTGCCACCGACACCCGTGGGACAGACAATGAAAAACTGTTTTTT
CATDTRGTDNEKLFF
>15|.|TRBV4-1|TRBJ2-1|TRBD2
TGCGCCAGCAGCCAAGACCGCGGGGGTCTCGGTGAGCAGTTCTTC
CASSQDRGGLGEQFF
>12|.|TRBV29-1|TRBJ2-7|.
TGCAGCGTTACCTACCGCGACTACGAGCAGTACTTC
CSVTYRDYEQYF
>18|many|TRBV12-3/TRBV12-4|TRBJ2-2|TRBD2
TGTGCCAGCAGTTTGAGGGTGGTAGCGGGAGGAAACACCGGGGAGCTGTTTTTT
CASSLRVVAGGNTGELFF
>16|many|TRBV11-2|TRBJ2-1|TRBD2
TGTGCCAGCAGCTTAGGGGCGGGAGTTGCCTACAATGAGCAGTTCTTC
CASSLGAGVAYNEQFF
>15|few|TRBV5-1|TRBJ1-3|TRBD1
TGCGCCAGCAGCTCCGCACAGGGGACTGGAAACACCATATATTTT
CASSSAQGTGNTIYF
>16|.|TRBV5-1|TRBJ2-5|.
TGCGCCAGCAGCTTTGGACAGTACTCTTGGCAAGAGACCCAGTACTTC
CASSFGQYSWQETQYF
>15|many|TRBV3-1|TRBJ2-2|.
TGTGCCAGCAGCCAAACCAGGGGCTTTGCCGGGGAGCTGTTTTTT
CASSQTRGFAGELFF
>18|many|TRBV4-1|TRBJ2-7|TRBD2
TGCGCCAGCAGCCGGGGGTATCGCCTAGCGGGATTAGGTTACGAGCAGTACTTC
CASSRGYRLAGLGYEQYF
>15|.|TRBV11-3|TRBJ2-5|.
TGTGCCAGCAGCCCGACTAGGCTTACTAAAGAGACCCAGTACTTC
CASSPTRLTKETQYF
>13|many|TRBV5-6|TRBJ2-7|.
TGTGCCAGCAGCTTGGCGGAATACTACGAGCAGTACTTC
CASSLAEYYEQYF
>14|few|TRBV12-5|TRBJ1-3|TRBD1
TGTGCTAGTGGTGACGGGACAGATGGAAACACCATATATTTT
CASGDGTDGNTIYF
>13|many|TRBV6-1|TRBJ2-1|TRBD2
TGTGCCAGCAGGGCCACCGGACTAGCGGGGAAGTTCTTC
CASRATGLAGKFF
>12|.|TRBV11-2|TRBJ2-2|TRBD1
TGTGCCGGACGACAGGGCACCGGGGAGCTGTTTTTT
CAGRQGTGELFF
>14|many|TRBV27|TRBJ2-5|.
TGTGCCAGCGGACGGGCGGGGCTTCAAGAGACCCAGTACTTC
CASGRAGLQETQYF
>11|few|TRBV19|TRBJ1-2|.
TGTGCCGGACGGACCCCGAATGGCTACACCTTC
CAGRTPNGYTF
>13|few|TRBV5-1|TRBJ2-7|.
TGCGCCAGCAGCCCCGGCCCCCTCCTCGAGCAGTACTTC
CASSPGPLLEQYF
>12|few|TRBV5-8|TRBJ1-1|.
TGTGCCAGCAGGTGGGGGAATACTGAAGCTTTCTTT
CASRWGNTEAFF
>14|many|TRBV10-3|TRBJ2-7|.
TGTGCCATCAGTGAGTCGTTGGGGTTATACGAGCAGTACTTC
CAISESLGLYEQYF
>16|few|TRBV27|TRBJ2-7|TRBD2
TGTGCCAGCAGTTCCCCCGGGCGGGAGGGCTCCTACGAGCAGTACTTC
CASSSPGREGSYEQYF
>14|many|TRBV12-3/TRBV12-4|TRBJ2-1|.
TGTGCCAGCAGTTTGGGCGAGGTACGCAATGAGCAGTTCTTC
CASSLGEVRNEQFF
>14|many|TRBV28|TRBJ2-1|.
TGTGCCAGCAGTTTAGCCTCAGTCTACAATGAGCAGTTCTTC
CASSLASVYNEQFF
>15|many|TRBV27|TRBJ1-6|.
TGTGCCAGCAGTTTATTCGGACAGTGGTATTCACCCCTCCACTTT
CASSLFGQWYSPLHF
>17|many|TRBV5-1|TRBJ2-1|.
TGCGCCAGCAGCTTGTCGTTGGTAGCCGGGGTGGGAGATGAGCAGTTCTTC
CASSLSLVAGVGDEQFF
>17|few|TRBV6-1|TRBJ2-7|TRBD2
TGTGCCAGTCCCGGGGCGGTCGGGAGGGACATCAACTACGAGCAGTACTTC
CASPGAVGRDINYEQYF
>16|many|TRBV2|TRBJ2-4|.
TGTGCCACCTTAGCGGTAGATAAACTAGCCAAAAACATTCAGTACTTC
CATLAVDKLAKNIQYF
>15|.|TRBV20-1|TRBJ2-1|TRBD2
TGCAGTGCGAGTAGACTAGCGAGCTCCTACAATGAGCAGTTCTTC
CSASRLASSYNEQFF
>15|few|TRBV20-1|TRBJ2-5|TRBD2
TGCAGTGCTGTTCGGACTAGCGGAGGGGAAGAGACCCAGTACTTC
CSAVRTSGGEETQYF
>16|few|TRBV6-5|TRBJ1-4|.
TGTGCCAGCAGTTACTCGAAGTTGAGGGGGAGTGAAAAACTGTTTTTT
CASSYSKLRGSEKLFF
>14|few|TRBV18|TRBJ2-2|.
TGTGCCAGCTCTCCGCAGGAGAGCACCGGGGAGCTGTTTTTT
CASSPQESTGELFF
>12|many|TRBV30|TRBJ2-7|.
TGTGCCTGGAGTGGACAGAGCTACGAGCAGTACTTC
CAWSGQSYEQYF